This TCR beta chain was observed in a study of vaccination effects on CD4 cells after COVID-19. Background on the study: The post-vaccine samples were taken, at the median, 72 days after the second dose.

The assay was immunoSEQ multiplex PCR, and TCRdb's table has in-frame clones only and misses some. The sample comprises about 73,000 clones, around 67% of which are singletons, and less than 2.5% rests with the top ten. On this clone itself: Its antigen is not known.

CD4+ T cells were isolated after around 10 days of culture. The cohort was immunized with two doses of either the BNT162b2 or mRNA-1273 vaccine. The study found no prior SARS-CoV-2 infection in the vaccine recipients, who tested negative for nucleocapsid antibodies. V lost 3 bases to trimming and J lost 1 base, with 9 bases between them. CDR1 is DFQATT, CDR2 SNEGSKA, per germline (reference sequence). The CDR3 length is 13 residues. The TCR originated in a human donor who received a COVID-19 vaccine. This chain joins TRBV20-1 and TRBJ1-2; TRBD1 might be the D (6 bases). Specimen: CD4+ T cells from PBMCs cultured without peptide, collected after COVID-19 vaccination. The CDR3 region is CSASRGGNYGYTF. CDR3 sequence (DNA): TGCAGTGCTAGTCGAGGGGGTAACTATGGCTACACCTTC.